This TCR beta chain was identified in a study of T cells in localized non-small cell lung cancer. Study conclusions and caveats: A higher density of T cells in blood coincided with extended overall survival. Among the tissues sampled, uninvolved adjacent lung had the highest T cell clonality, above tumor. Without multi-region sequencing, intratumor heterogeneity could not be excluded.

The CDR3 length is 15 residues. The V end was cut by 7 bases, the J end by 1 base, with 16 bases between. Germline V gives CDR1 SGHNT, CDR2 YENEEA. Taken at least 2 cm from the tumor margin, the adjacent lung showed no atypia. Libraries were prepared by immunoSEQ multiplex PCR; TCRdb keeps only in-frame clonotypes and omits some of them. The sample shows about 2,600 clones, roughly 20% of them seen only once. Note on this clone: Its cognate antigen is unknown.

The chain employs TRBV11-3 and TRBJ1-1; maybe TRBD1 (5 bases). Sequenced material: normal lung tissue next to the tumor, taken before any cancer treatment. This TCR derives from a woman aged 40 to 75 with stage I lung adenocarcinoma. The CDR3 DNA reads as TGTGCCAGCATGTCGATCACCGGGGGGAACACTGAAGCTTTCTTT. It encodes CASMSITGGNTEAFF.